The rows below give T cell receptor beta chains drawn from one sample of a study of PD-L1 blockade in urothelial cancer. Clones were read by immunoSEQ multiplex PCR, and TCRdb kept only the in-frame ones, dropping some. The repertoire holds 100,000 to 150,000 clones, with 86% as singletons. This material consisted of PBMCs, taken around atezolizumab (anti-PD-L1) treatment. All receptors come from a man aged 50-60 years with urothelial cancer. CDR3s include the opening cysteine and the closing phenylalanine or tryptophan. A D gene is named only where the DNA matches it firmly. Some rows have no size entry. The others give once, few or many, or a class for an expanded clone.

d_call,v_call,j_call,clone_size,cdr3_aa,cdr3_nt
NA,TRBV4-1,TRBJ2-5,NA,CASSQDGPIQETQYF,TGCGCCAGCAGCCAAGATGGCCCAATTCAAGAGACCCAGTACTTC
TRBD1,TRBV28,TRBJ1-2,NA,CATSPDRAQGYTF,TGTGCCACTTCGCCCGACAGGGCTCAAGGCTACACCTTC
TRBD2,TRBV23-1,TRBJ2-1,NA,CASSPTSGIYNEQFF,TGCGCCAGCAGCCCGACTAGCGGGATATACAATGAGCAGTTCTTC
NA,TRBV7-2,TRBJ1-5,NA,CASSLRHISNQPQHF,TGTGCCAGCAGCTTAAGACATATTAGCAATCAGCCCCAGCATTTT
NA,TRBV28,TRBJ2-7,NA,CASSQRIDEQYF,TGTGCCAGCAGTCAGCGTATCGACGAGCAGTACTTC
NA,TRBV9,TRBJ2-7,NA,CASSVAWQTTYEQYF,TGTGCCAGCAGCGTAGCTTGGCAAACCACCTACGAGCAGTACTTC
TRBD2,TRBV30,TRBJ2-1,NA,CAWIEQAGSSYNEQFF,TGTGCCTGGATCGAACAAGCGGGGAGCTCCTACAATGAGCAGTTCTTC
TRBD1,TRBV7-3,TRBJ2-5,NA,CASSLGQGETQYF,TGTGCCAGCAGCTTAGGACAGGGGGAGACCCAGTACTTC
NA,TRBV19,TRBJ1-5,NA,CASSIRGGSNQPQHF,TGTGCCAGTAGTATCCGGGGAGGGAGCAATCAGCCCCAGCATTTT
TRBD1,TRBV19,TRBJ2-2,NA,CASSPGGNTGELFF,TGTGCCAGTAGCCCAGGGGGGAACACCGGGGAGCTGTTTTTT
TRBD1,TRBV27,TRBJ1-5,NA,CASSAGTGSNQPQHF,TGTGCCAGCAGTGCAGGGACAGGTAGCAATCAGCCCCAGCATTTT
NA,TRBV7-8,TRBJ2-7,NA,CASSPNPGHPTLEQYF,TGTGCCAGCAGCCCGAACCCGGGACACCCGACTCTCGAGCAGTACTTC
NA,TRBV19,TRBJ2-5,NA,CASSDRAQETQYF,TGTGCCAGTAGCGACAGAGCACAAGAGACCCAGTACTTC
NA,TRBV28,TRBJ1-2,NA,CASSILGARNYGYTF,TGTGCCAGCAGTATCCTGGGGGCGCGAAACTATGGCTACACCTTC
NA,TRBV7-3,TRBJ2-7,few,CASSLMGGPYEQYF,TGTGCCAGCAGCTTAATGGGGGGACCCTACGAGCAGTACTTC
TRBD1,TRBV5-8,TRBJ2-3,NA,CASSPRQGGTDTQYF,TGTGCCAGCAGCCCAAGGCAGGGGGGCACAGATACGCAGTATTTT
NA,TRBV6-1,TRBJ2-7,NA,CASSEGRQEQYF,TGTGCCAGCAGTGAAGGACGACAGGAGCAGTACTTC
NA,TRBV9,TRBJ2-5,once,CASSVDGNEETQYF,TGTGCCAGCAGCGTAGACGGGAATGAAGAGACCCAGTACTTC
NA,TRBV9,TRBJ2-3,few,CASSEAPGSDTQYF,TGTGCCAGCAGCGAGGCCCCAGGGTCAGATACGCAGTATTTT
NA,TRBV5-6,TRBJ1-1,NA,CASSLRGTEAFF,TGTGCCAGCAGCTTAAGGGGCACTGAAGCTTTCTTT
TRBD2,TRBV7-2,TRBJ2-7,NA,CASSPSGLAGTYEQYF,TGTGCCAGCAGCCCCAGTGGGCTAGCGGGGACCTACGAGCAGTACTTC
NA,TRBV5-1,TRBJ1-2,NA,CASSGTQGSSGYTF,TGCGCCAGCAGCGGAACCCAGGGGAGTAGTGGCTACACCTTC
NA,TRBV18,TRBJ1-5,few,CASSPGSDQPQHF,TGTGCCAGCTCACCAGGTTCAGATCAGCCCCAGCATTTT
NA,TRBV6-5,TRBJ1-2,NA,CASSYLATTGGYGYTF,TGTGCCAGCAGTTACCTTGCCACCACAGGCGGCTATGGCTACACCTTC
NA,TRBV6-4,TRBJ1-5,NA,CAGPTGGGNQPQHF,TGTGCCGGACCGACAGGAGGCGGCAATCAGCCCCAGCATTTT
TRBD1,TRBV7-8,TRBJ1-2,NA,CASSPHGTGLRGYTF,TGTGCCAGCAGCCCCCACGGGACAGGGCTAAGAGGCTACACCTTC
TRBD2,TRBV5-1,TRBJ2-7,NA,CASSLEASGSYEQYF,TGCGCCAGCAGCTTGGAAGCTAGCGGCTCCTACGAGCAGTACTTC
NA,TRBV5-4,TRBJ2-1,NA,CASSLAVVAVSSYNEQFF,TGTGCCAGCAGCTTGGCCGTCGTAGCTGTGAGCTCCTACAATGAGCAGTTCTTC
NA,TRBV28,TRBJ2-3,NA,CASSFGPGDVIDTQYF,NA
NA,TRBV14,TRBJ2-3,NA,CASSRFRADTQYF,TGTGCCAGCAGCAGATTTCGCGCAGATACGCAGTATTTT
NA,TRBV6-5,TRBJ2-5,once,CASSLNRVETQYF,TGTGCCAGCAGTTTAAACAGGGTAGAGACCCAGTACTTC
NA,TRBV5-5,TRBJ2-2,NA,CASSFGTNTGELFF,TGTGCCAGCAGTTTTGGGACTAACACCGGGGAGCTGTTTTTT
TRBD2,TRBV5-4,TRBJ2-7,NA,CASSFERGAGEQYF,TGTGCCAGCAGCTTTGAGCGGGGCGCTGGCGAGCAGTACTTC
TRBD2,TRBV5-1,TRBJ2-2,NA,CASSLALSGRAGGELFF,TGCGCCAGCAGCTTGGCCCTGAGCGGGAGGGCCGGCGGGGAGCTGTTTTTT
TRBD1,TRBV9,TRBJ2-7,NA,CASSATGTALEQYF,TGTGCCAGCAGCGCGACCGGGACAGCCCTCGAGCAGTACTTC
TRBD2,TRBV5-1,TRBJ2-1,once,CASSAGTSGSYNEQFF,TGCGCCAGCAGCGCAGGAACTAGCGGGAGCTACAATGAGCAGTTCTTC
TRBD2,TRBV6-1,TRBJ2-1,NA,CASSVLNSGALYNEQFF,TGTGCCAGCAGTGTTTTGAATAGCGGGGCACTTTACAATGAGCAGTTCTTC
TRBD1,TRBV30,TRBJ1-2,once,CAWSVRTGILYGYTF,TGTGCCTGGAGTGTTCGGACAGGGATCCTCTATGGCTACACCTTC
TRBD2,TRBV7-9,TRBJ2-7,NA,CASSFSGRSREQYF,TGTGCCAGCAGCTTTAGCGGGAGGAGCCGCGAGCAGTACTTC
TRBD1,TRBV6-1,TRBJ1-4,NA,CASGAGQGVEKLFF,TGTGCCAGCGGGGCGGGACAGGGCGTTGAAAAACTGTTTTTT
TRBD2,TRBV6-6,TRBJ2-7,NA,CASSFSGSSYEQYF,TGTGCCAGCAGTTTTAGCGGGAGTTCCTACGAGCAGTACTTC
TRBD1,TRBV19,TRBJ1-2,NA,CASNQDRGVYGYTF,TGTGCCAGTAATCAAGACAGGGGCGTCTATGGCTACACCTTC
NA,TRBV2,TRBJ1-2,few,CASSADPGVDYGYTF,TGTGCCAGCAGTGCGGATCCGGGAGTCGACTATGGCTACACCTTC
TRBD2,TRBV4-2,TRBJ2-7,once,CASSQDGLAGAEQYF,TGTGCCAGCAGCCAAGATGGACTAGCGGGAGCCGAGCAGTACTTC
TRBD2,TRBV19,TRBJ2-3,once,CATTGTSGMSTDTQYF,TGTGCCACGACCGGGACTAGCGGGATGAGCACAGATACGCAGTATTTT
TRBD1,TRBV29-1,TRBJ1-2,NA,CSVVNDRETYGYTF,TGCAGCGTTGTAAATGACAGGGAAACCTATGGCTACACCTTC
TRBD1,TRBV5-8,TRBJ1-3,NA,CASSLGQGAGNTIYF,TGTGCCAGCAGCTTGGGACAGGGGGCTGGAAACACCATATATTTT
NA,TRBV15,TRBJ1-1,NA,CATSRDGPASNTEAFF,TGTGCCACCAGCAGAGATGGGCCGGCCTCGAACACTGAAGCTTTCTTT
TRBD2,TRBV9,TRBJ2-1,NA,CASSASGKAYNEQFF,TGTGCCAGCAGCGCAAGCGGGAAAGCCTACAATGAGCAGTTCTTC
NA,TRBV30,TRBJ1-6,NA,CAWSVDYHSPLHF,TGTGCCTGGAGTGTAGACTATCATTCACCCCTCCACTTT
TRBD1,TRBV30,TRBJ2-3,NA,CASGQGGTDTQYF,TGTGCCTCGGGACAGGGGGGCACAGATACGCAGTATTTT
TRBD1,TRBV2,TRBJ2-1,NA,CASRDRVRNEQFF,TGTGCCAGCAGGGACAGGGTAAGGAATGAGCAGTTCTTC
TRBD2,TRBV19,TRBJ2-5,NA,CASSDSGRRETQYF,TGTGCCAGTAGTGATAGCGGGAGAAGGGAGACCCAGTACTTC
TRBD1,TRBV4-1,TRBJ1-2,NA,CASSREEGTGYGYTF,TGCGCCAGCAGCCGAGAAGAAGGGACAGGTTATGGCTACACCTTC
TRBD2,TRBV15,TRBJ2-5,few,CATSTGLAIQETQYF,TGTGCCACCAGCACCGGACTAGCTATCCAAGAGACCCAGTACTTC
TRBD2,TRBV5-1,TRBJ2-3,NA,CASSIGTSGTDTQYF,TGCGCCAGCAGCATCGGGACTAGCGGGACAGATACGCAGTATTTT
NA,TRBV5-1,TRBJ1-2,NA,CASSLEVGNNYGYTF,TGCGCCAGCAGCTTAGAGGTCGGGAATAACTATGGCTACACCTTC
TRBD1,TRBV6-4,TRBJ2-3,once,CASSDSAGGGSDTQYF,TGTGCCAGCAGTGACTCGGCAGGGGGCGGATCAGATACGCAGTATTTT
TRBD1,TRBV7-2,TRBJ1-1,once,CASSGGTAALRQEAFF,TGTGCCAGCAGCGGAGGGACAGCTGCGCTAAGACAAGAAGCTTTCTTT
TRBD1,TRBV6-1,TRBJ1-2,NA,CASRGDRDYGYTF,TGTGCCAGCAGGGGGGACAGGGACTATGGCTACACCTTC